The 14 T cell receptor beta chains presented below share a single source sample, sequenced in a study of cytomegalovirus exposure and HLA in healthy donors. PCR primers comprised 60 Vbeta and 13 Jbeta primers. Repertoires were generated with immunoSEQ multiplex PCR, while TCRdb's copy carries only in-frame clones and drops some. The table records 60,000 to 70,000 clones, around 68% of them present only once. Input material: PBMCs. These receptors came from a man in his forties or fifties in good health and CMV-seropositive.

The V gene is TRBV5-4, the J gene TRBJ2-5, with D possibly TRBD2 on 6 matching bases. Matching the DNA end better, TRBJ2-7 makes the J call doubtful. The CDR3 contains 15 residues. Germline-derived CDR1 and CDR2 are SGHNT and YYREEE (reference sequence). The CDR3: CASSLETRGAYEQYF. Here the CDR3 DNA reads TGTGCCAGCAGCTTGGAGACTCGCGGGGCCTACGAGCAGTACTTC.

This clone was counted between two and nine times. CDR3 region: CASSLGLAPDTQYF. DNA of the CDR3: TGTGCCAGCAGTTTGGGACTAGCCCCAGATACGCAGTATTTT. J is TRBJ2-3 and V is TRBV6-5; 9 bases are a match to TRBD2. This CDR3 contains 14 residues. V dropped 4 bases and J dropped 4; count of bases not matched to a gene: 3. The germline V gene has CDR1 MNHEY and CDR2 SVGAGI.

This clone showed up just a few times. This chain connects TRBV28 to TRBJ1-6; 7 nucleotides agree with TRBD1. The junction had 5 bases not matched to a gene; V was cut back by 6 bases and J by 3 bases. This CDR3 has 15 residues. Germline CDR1 reads MDHEN; CDR2 reads SYDVKM. Here the CDR3 reads CASSPPGGYNSPLHF. The CDR3 DNA sequence: TGTGCCAGCAGCCCACCAGGGGGCTATAATTCACCCCTCCACTTT. Full variable domain (outside the CDR3, taken from reference TRBV28 and TRBJ1-6): DVKVTQSSRYLVKRTGEKVFLECVQDMDHENMFWYRQDPGLGLRLIYFSYDVKMKEKGDIPEGYSVSREKKERFSLILESASTNQTSMYLCASSPPGGYNSPLHFGNGTRLTVT.

The V and J genes are TRBV9 and TRBJ2-7, with D tentatively TRBD1 (6 bases). This CDR3 has 14 amino acids. Germline CDR1 is SGDLS and CDR2 is YYNGEE. V was clipped by 0 bases and J by 3 bases, with 10 bases between them. The CDR3 nucleotides are TGTGCCAGCAGCGTAGGGGGGCTCGGCTACGAGCAGTACTTC. It codes for CASSVGGLGYEQYF.

Of note for this clone: At one end, the junction sequence differs from germline, possibly due to a read error. The chain has TRBV6-5 and TRBJ1-4; 8 bases agree with TRBD1. The germline gives CDR1 MNHEY, CDR2 SVGAGI. The CDR3 sequence is 16 residues long. The CDR3 is CTSSYLDRATNEKLFF. CDR3 bases: TGTACCAGCAGTTACTTGGACAGGGCGACTAATGAAAAACTGTTTTTT.

The CDR3 DNA is TGTGCCAGCAGCTCCCCCCTAGCGGGGGCAGAGACCCAGTACTTC. Its translation is CASSSPLAGAETQYF. The chain recombines TRBV7-2 with TRBJ2-5, with 10 bases aligning to TRBD2. The V gene's germline CDR1 is SGHTA and CDR2 FQGNSA. The CDR3 is made up of 15 amino acids. The J segment lost 4 bases and the V segment lost 4 bases, leaving 6 bases of the junction unmatched.

This chain connects TRBV27 to TRBJ2-4, with a tentative D call TRBD2 (6 bases). Trimming removed 6 bases at V and 1 base at J, with 13 bases between. The germline V gene has CDR1 MNHEY and CDR2 SMNVEV (reference sequence). The CDR3 is 15 amino acids. CDR3 in DNA: TGTGCCAGCAGAGGTGGGGGGAGTGCCAAAAACATTCAGTACTTC. This codes for CASRGGGSAKNIQYF.

This chain joins TRBV14 and TRBJ2-5; 7 bases fit TRBD2. With V trimmed by 5 bases and J by 5 bases, 14 bases remained unmatched. The CDR3 totals 16 residues. Germline lookup yields CDR1 SGHDN and CDR2 FVKESK. The CDR3 loop reads CASSEAGVPLSETQYF. The DNA for the CDR3 is TGTGCCAGCAGCGAGGCGGGGGTCCCCCTGAGCGAGACCCAGTACTTC.

The chain is built from TRBV5-4 and TRBJ1-2; no clear D gene. Germline V gene sequence: CDR1 SGHNT, CDR2 YYREEE (reference sequence). The CDR3 sequence is 13 residues long. With 4 bases removed from V and 14 bases from J, the gap between germline ends came to 21 bases. The CDR3 spells CASSGIEIGVQTF. As DNA, the CDR3 is TGTGCCAGCAGCGGAATTGAGATCGGGGTCCAAACCTTC.

This clone showed up just a few times. The chain has TRBV6-1 and TRBJ2-7, with D possibly matching TRBD2 (5 bases). V was trimmed by 1 base and J by 3 bases, leaving 7 bases between them. This CDR3 has 13 residues. The V gene's germline CDR1 is MNHNS and CDR2 SASEGT. CDR3 coding DNA: TGTGCCAGCAGTGAAGGGACTTACTACGAGCAGTACTTC. Amino acid sequence: CASSEGTYYEQYF.

CDR3 DNA sequence: TGTGCCAGCAGTGAAGTCCAGGCCCCGGGGGCTTTCTTT. It encodes CASSEVQAPGAFF. The chain carries TRBV25-1 and TRBJ1-1; unclear D gene. This CDR3 spans 13 amino acids. CDR1 is MGHDK and CDR2 is SYGVNS in the germline V gene. Trimming took 2 bases from V and 11 from J, leaving 15 bases between them.

The rearrangement uses TRBV28 and TRBJ1-5; D is ambiguous. CDR3 size: 14 residues. The germline gives CDR1 MDHEN, CDR2 SYDVKM. V lost 3 bases and J lost 2, with 8 bases in between. CDR3: CASSFGSGNQPQHF. The CDR3 nucleotides read TGTGCCAGCAGTTTCGGGTCCGGCAATCAGCCCCAGCATTTT.

This chain links TRBV4-1 with TRBJ2-7, with D possibly TRBD1 on 6 matching bases. The V end lost 2 bases, the J end lost 0 bases, and 11 bases lay between the germline ends. The CDR3 consists of 15 residues. Per germline, CDR1 MGHRA and CDR2 YSYEKL. CDR3 region: CASSQQGGFSYEQYF. DNA of the CDR3: TGCGCCAGCAGCCAACAAGGGGGATTCTCCTACGAGCAGTACTTC.

This clone was detected once. J is TRBJ1-2 and V is TRBV11-2; TRBD1 aligns across 8 bases. From germline, CDR1 is SGHAT and CDR2 FQNNGV. The CDR3 is 14 residues long. V was pared by 0 bases and J by 5 bases, with 2 bases of the junction left unmatched. This chain's CDR3 is CASSLDRGQYGYTF. The CDR3 nucleotides read TGTGCCAGCAGCTTAGACAGGGGGCAATATGGCTACACCTTC.